This TCR beta chain was sequenced in a study of regulatory T cells in long-lasting Graves disease. Study results and caveats: More public clonotypes were shared by persistent patients (about 2,700) than by new patients (about 1,000). Small sample size may have lowered accuracy.

Time point defined: newly diagnosed GD, antithyroid drugs for less than 3 months. PBMC-derived RNA was used for the TCR library. Germline CDR1 SGHRS, CDR2 YFSETQ. After removal of 6 bases from V and 4 bases from J, the junction contained 9 bases not matched to a gene. The CDR3 length is 16 residues. This clonotype was seen at least ten times. Its specificity is unknown. Libraries of TCR beta came from iRepertoire HTBI primers plus Arm-PCR of CDR3 regions. Via MiXCR, TCRdb re-called the multiplex PCR reads, giving one row per CDR3 protein. The data contain more than 400,000 distinct CDR3 sequences, roughly 15% of them singletons. This same sample was also part of a study on T cells in Graves' hyperthyroidism and ophthalmopathy. From that second work: First-round RT-PCR of the TCR CDR3 relied on the HTBI primer set. It was a median approximately six months before onset that the model predicted ophthalmopathy.

The chain has TRBV5-1 and TRBJ2-2; 10 bases align to TRBD2. The sequencing used peripheral blood mononuclear cells (PBMCs), collected at new diagnosis, from a patient treated with antithyroid drugs. The origin of this receptor is a woman in her twenties or thirties with Graves disease. In DNA form, the CDR3 reads TGCGCCAGCACCGGGACTAGCGCACTCTTCACCGGGGAGCTGTTTTTT. Protein product: CASTGTSALFTGELFF.